Shown below are 5 T cell receptor beta chains from a single sample sequenced in a study of neurological immune-mediated disorders. TCRdb redid the calling of the 5' RACE reads with MiXCR, one entry per CDR3 protein. The table shows 50,000 to 75,000 distinct CDR3 sequences, with 3.5% to 4.5% occurring only once. Source material: PBMCs. The receptors derive from a man aged 50-60 years with multiple sclerosis.

This clonotype was counted many times. This rearrangement joins TRBV20-1 to TRBJ1-4; D ambiguous. The germline CDR1 and CDR2 sequences are DFQATT and SNEGSKA (reference sequence). Trimming removed 2 bases from V and 1 base from J, with 11 bases in between. This CDR3 has 15 amino acids. CDR3 region: CSARRSRQTNEKLFF. CDR3 in DNA: TGCAGTGCTAGACGGTCACGGCAAACTAATGAAAAACTGTTTTTT.

This clonotype showed up just a few times. The chain has TRBV12-3 or TRBV12-4 and TRBJ2-3; 8 bases line up with TRBD1. The CDR3 consists of 14 residues. The ends lost 3 bases at V and 8 bases at J; junction bases unmatched: 7. The DNA of the CDR3 is TGTGCCAGCAGTTTCGGACAGGGCTTCGGTACGCAGTATTTT. This translates into CASSFGQGFGTQYF.

This clonotype was picked up many times. V and J are TRBV5-1 and TRBJ2-7, with 7 nucleotides matching TRBD1. The CDR3 has 18 residues. Germline V gives CDR1 SGHRS, CDR2 YFSETQ. V was pared by 0 bases and J by 3 bases, with 15 bases of the junction left unmatched. CDR3 coding DNA: TGCGCCAGCAGCTTGGTTCACCCTATAGGGGGCAACGTCTACGAGCAGTACTTC. Protein: CASSLVHPIGGNVYEQYF.

This clonotype showed up many times. The chain carries TRBV13 and TRBJ2-1, with D possibly being TRBD1 (6 bases). This CDR3 region has 15 residues. Germline V gives CDR1 PRHDT, CDR2 FYEKMQ (reference sequence). V lost 1 base, J lost 7 bases, and 14 bases lay in between. The CDR3 loop is CASSLVAGDMNEQFF. The CDR3 DNA reads as TGTGCCAGCAGCTTAGTGGCAGGGGATATGAATGAGCAGTTCTTC.

At least ten counts were recorded for this clonotype. The chain combines TRBV10-2 with TRBJ2-7; 9 positions match TRBD1. The V gene's germline CDR1 is WSHSY and CDR2 SAAADI. Trimming removed 4 bases from V and 2 bases from J; junction bases left unmatched: 3. The CDR3 totals 14 residues. For the CDR3, the DNA is TGCGCCAGCAGTGTTTGGGACAGGGCCTACGAGCAGTACGTC. The encoded protein is CASSVWDRAYEQYV.